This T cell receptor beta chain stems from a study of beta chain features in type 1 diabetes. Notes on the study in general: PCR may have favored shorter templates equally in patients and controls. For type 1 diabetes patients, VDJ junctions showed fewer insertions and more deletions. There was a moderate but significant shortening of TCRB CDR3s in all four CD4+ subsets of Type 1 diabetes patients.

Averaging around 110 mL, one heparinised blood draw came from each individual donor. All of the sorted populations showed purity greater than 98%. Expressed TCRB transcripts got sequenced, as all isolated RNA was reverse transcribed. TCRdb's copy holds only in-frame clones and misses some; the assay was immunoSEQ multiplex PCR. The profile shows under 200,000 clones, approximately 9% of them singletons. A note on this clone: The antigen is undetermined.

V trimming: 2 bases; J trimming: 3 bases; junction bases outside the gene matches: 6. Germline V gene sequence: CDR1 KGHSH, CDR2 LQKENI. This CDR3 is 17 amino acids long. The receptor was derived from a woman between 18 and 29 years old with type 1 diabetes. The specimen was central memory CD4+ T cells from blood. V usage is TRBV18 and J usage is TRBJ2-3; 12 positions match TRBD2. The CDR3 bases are TGTGCCAGCTCACCAAGACTAGCGGGAGATCGAACAGATACGCAGTATTTT. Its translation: CASSPRLAGDRTDTQYF.